Here is one T cell receptor (beta chain) with its context. Its antigen is unknown. The source of the sample is a study of T cells expressing NK-cell markers. Study-wide context: Sequencing of TCR beta repertoires drew on sorted CD3+CD56+NKG2C+, CD3+CD56+NKG2C- and CD3+CD56-NKG2C+ T cells.

Findings of the study overall: The CD3+CD56-NKG2C+ fraction of a handful of donors was also led by these clonotypes.

The CDR3 totals 15 residues. The germline gives CDR1 LGHNA, CDR2 YNFKEQ. TCRdb reprocessed the 5' RACE reads; each CDR3 protein has one entry and no DNA is given. The sample table sets out about half a million distinct CDR3 sequences. This clonotype originated in a woman between 45 and 65 years old in good health. The gene calls are TRBV4-2 and TRBJ2-1; TCRdb outputs TRBD2, but without DNA this stays unchecked. Sequencing input: blood T cells: a sorted CD56 or NKG2C T cell subset, CD4+ or CD8+ T cells, or bulk PBMC T cells (not recorded which). The CDR3 here is CASSHPGLDGNEQFF.